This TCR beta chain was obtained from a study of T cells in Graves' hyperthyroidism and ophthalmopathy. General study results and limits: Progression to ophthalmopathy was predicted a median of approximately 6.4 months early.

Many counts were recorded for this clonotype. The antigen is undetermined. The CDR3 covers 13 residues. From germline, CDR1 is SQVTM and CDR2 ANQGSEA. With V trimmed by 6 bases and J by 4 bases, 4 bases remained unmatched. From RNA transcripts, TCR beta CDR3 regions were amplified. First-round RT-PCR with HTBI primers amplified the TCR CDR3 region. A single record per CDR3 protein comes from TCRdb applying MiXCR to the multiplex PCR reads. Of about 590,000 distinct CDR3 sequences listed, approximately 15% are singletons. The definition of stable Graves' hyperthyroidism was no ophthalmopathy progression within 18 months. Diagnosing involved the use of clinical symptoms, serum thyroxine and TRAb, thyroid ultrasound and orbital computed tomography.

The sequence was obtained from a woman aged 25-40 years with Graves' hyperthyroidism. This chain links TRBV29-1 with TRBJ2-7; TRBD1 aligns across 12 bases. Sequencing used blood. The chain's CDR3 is CSVPGQGAYEQYF. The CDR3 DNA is TGCAGCGTACCGGGACAGGGGGCTTACGAGCAGTACTTC.